The source of this T cell receptor beta chain is a study of blood T cell repertoires in COVID-19. Study-level background: Sites in the United States, Italy and Spain provided acute and convalescent COVID-19 samples.

Authors' analysis steps: Counts of nucleated cells, estimated from reference gene primer amplification, were obtained. The data were produced by immunoSEQ multiplex PCR, yet TCRdb's version contains in-frame clones alone and is incomplete. Clone size and the V and J calls come from that table; the DNA yielded D and trimming. The data hold just under 100,000 clones, with about 86% observed a single time. J gave up 3 bases and V 4 bases, and 4 bases lay outside the gene matches. Germline V gene lookup returns CDR1 SGHTS and CDR2 YDEGEE. This CDR3 comprises 13 residues. Sequencing used peripheral blood. This clonotype was sampled from a woman aged 55-70 years in a cohort sampled during active or convalescent COVID-19. The chain couples TRBV5-8 to TRBJ2-7; 7 bases align to TRBD1. In nucleotides, the CDR3 is TGTGCCAGCAGCCCGGGACAGCGCTACGAGCAGTACTTC. The encoded protein is CASSPGQRYEQYF.